The 16 T cell receptor beta chains in this list originate from one sample, sequenced in a study of B cell selection in AIRE deficiency. Conventional CD4 T cells were sorted as CD4+CD127+ cells. Libraries were prepared by immunoSEQ multiplex PCR; TCRdb keeps only in-frame clonotypes and omits some of them. Seen here are about 24,000 clones, roughly 95% observed once, and the top ten hold approximately 0.17%. Sequenced material: CD4+CD127+ conventional T cells sorted from PBMCs. The receptors originated from a human donor in good health.

This chain connects TRBV18 to TRBJ2-7, with D perhaps TRBD1 (6 bases). CDR1 and CDR2 (germline): KGHSH, LQKENI. V was pared by 0 bases and J by 0 bases, with 9 bases between. The CDR3 extends over 15 amino acids. The CDR3 loop is CASSPPEQGSYEQYF. Written as DNA, the CDR3 is TGTGCCAGCTCACCACCCGAACAGGGCTCCTACGAGCAGTACTTC. The full variable domain, in which reference TRBV18 and TRBJ2-7 provide the parts outside the CDR3, is NAGVMQNPRHLVRRRGQEARLRCSPMKGHSHVYWYRQLPEEGLKFMVYLQKENIIDESGMPKERFSAEFPKEGPSILRIQQVVRGDSAAYFCASSPPEQGSYEQYFGPGTRLTVT.

This chain joins TRBV2 and TRBJ2-7, with TRBD1 identical over 10 bases. The CDR3 extends over 16 amino acids. V trimming: 1 base; J trimming: 5 bases; junction bases outside the gene matches: 8. Germline V lookup: CDR1 SNHLY, CDR2 FYNNEI. CDR3 in amino acids: CASSEVGLTGGDEQYF. CDR3 coding DNA: TGTGCCAGCAGTGAAGTTGGCCTGACAGGGGGCGACGAGCAGTACTTC. Full variable domain (remainder filled in from reference TRBV2 and TRBJ2-7): EPEVTQTPSHQVTQMGQEVILRCVPISNHLYFYWYRQILGQKVEFLVSFYNNEISEKSEIFDDQFSVERPDGSNFTLKIRSTKLEDSAMYFCASSEVGLTGGDEQYFGPGTRLTVT.

The chain is built from TRBV19 and TRBJ2-5, with D possibly called TRBD1 or TRBD2 (5 bases each). Germline V gene lookup returns CDR1 LNHDA and CDR2 SQIVND (reference sequence). V was shortened by 6 bases and J by 5 bases, with 22 bases between the two germline ends. The CDR3 is 16 residues long. The CDR3 is CASRDYGTSPGETQYF. The DNA of the CDR3 is TGTGCCAGTAGAGATTATGGGACCTCCCCCGGGGAGACCCAGTACTTC.

This sequence joins TRBV10-3 and TRBJ2-1, with 9 bases identical to TRBD2. Germline trimming cut 0 bases from V and 2 bases from J; bases unmatched to any gene: 2. CDR3 size: 16 residues. Germline values: CDR1 ENHRY, CDR2 SYGVKD. In DNA, the CDR3 is TGTGCCATCAGTGAGTCCAGCGGGGGGACCTACAATGAGCAGTTCTTC. As protein: CAISESSGGTYNEQFF.

This chain joins TRBV19 and TRBJ1-5; 9 bases are a match to TRBD1. The CDR3 spans 13 residues. Germline assignment: CDR1 LNHDA and CDR2 SQIVND (reference sequence). Trimming at V came to 6 bases and at J to 6 bases, leaving 3 bases not matched to a gene. CDR3 protein: CASRGTGTQPQHF. CDR3 nucleotides: TGTGCCAGTAGGGGGACAGGGACTCAGCCCCAGCATTTT.

The CDR3 nucleotides are TGTGCCAGTCAGGGAAGCTACGAGCAGTACTTC. It codes for CASQGSYEQYF. This rearrangement joins TRBV11-3 to TRBJ2-7, with a tentative D call TRBD1 (5 bases). This CDR3 has 11 amino acids. In germline, CDR1 is SGHNT, CDR2 YENEEA. Trimming took 9 bases from V and 3 from J, leaving 9 bases between them.

This chain joins TRBV6-5 and TRBJ2-3; D remains unclear. Trimming cost V 3 bases and J 3 bases, with 7 bases left between them. Germline values: CDR1 MNHEY, CDR2 SVGAGI. The CDR3 has 13 amino acids. Here the CDR3 reads CASSYFLTDTQYF. The CDR3 DNA reads as TGTGCCAGCAGTTATTTCCTAACAGATACGCAGTATTTT.

This CDR3 reads CASSLFPRDGYTF. The CDR3 coding sequence is TGTGCCAGCAGCTTATTTCCCAGGGATGGCTACACCTTC. The rearrangement joins TRBV7-2 to TRBJ1-2; D perhaps matches TRBD1 (5 bases). The germline V and J ends were trimmed by 2 bases and 6 bases, with 10 bases remaining between them. CDR1 SGHTA and CDR2 FQGNSA come from the germline V gene. This CDR3 has 13 amino acids.

The chain joins TRBV10-2 to TRBJ2-7, with D unclear. The germline V gene encodes CDR1 WSHSY and CDR2 SAAADI. Between the trimmed V and J ends, which lost 3 bases and 0 bases, there was a span of 15 bases. CDR3 length: 16 residues. CDR3 amino acids: CASSDRIAGSSYEQYF. For the CDR3, the DNA is TGCGCCAGCAGTGACAGAATAGCAGGTAGCTCCTACGAGCAGTACTTC.

The chain uses TRBV5-1 and TRBJ1-5, with D possibly matching TRBD1 (6 bases). Germline CDR1 and CDR2: SGHRS and YFSETQ. The CDR3 sequence is 15 residues long. The V end was cut by 1 base, the J end by 4 bases, with 12 bases between. CDR3 coding DNA: TGCGCCAGCAGCTTGAGGGGGATCAGGAATCAGCCCCAGCATTTT. It is translated as CASSLRGIRNQPQHF.

This chain uses TRBV7-6 with TRBJ1-5; weak D call: TRBD1 (5 bases). Germline values: CDR1 SGHVS, CDR2 FNYEAQ. Trimming shortened V by 4 bases and J by 2 bases, and 12 bases separated the two germline ends. This CDR3 comprises 15 residues. In nucleotides, the CDR3 is TGTGCCAGCAGCTCCGCGGGGGATGGCAATCAGCCCCAGCATTTT. Translation: CASSSAGDGNQPQHF.

J is TRBJ1-2 and V is TRBV29-1, with 10 bases fitting TRBD1. Germline CDR1 reads SQVTM; CDR2 reads ANQGSEA. V was clipped by 7 bases and J by 5 bases; unmatched bases: 4. The CDR3 is 12 residues long. CDR3 sequence: CSATDRGYGYTF. In DNA, the CDR3 is TGCAGCGCCACGGACAGGGGGTATGGCTACACCTTC.

The chain employs TRBV2 and TRBJ2-5; D may be TRBD1 (6 bases). The length of the CDR3 is 14 residues. Germline lookup yields CDR1 SNHLY and CDR2 FYNNEI. V was clipped by 1 base and J by 5 bases, with 11 bases between them. The CDR3 here is CASSEGTGFETQYF. Written as DNA, the CDR3 is TGTGCCAGCAGTGAAGGCACAGGGTTCGAGACCCAGTACTTC.

The gene calls are TRBV7-2 and TRBJ2-3, with D unresolved. The ends were cut back, 1 base at V and 2 bases at J, with 4 bases in the middle. This CDR3 is 13 amino acids long. CDR1 and CDR2 from the germline V gene are SGHTA and FQGNSA. CDR3 coding DNA: TGTGCCAGCAGCTTAGGGCCCACAGATACGCAGTATTTT. This translates into CASSLGPTDTQYF.

The chain employs TRBV10-3 and TRBJ2-7; D is ambiguous. The CDR3 is 11 residues long. In germline, CDR1 is ENHRY, CDR2 SYGVKD. Trimming left V 3 bases short and J 7 bases short, with 7 bases between. The CDR3 nucleotides are TGTGCCATCAGTGAAAACTGGGAGCAGTACTTC. Amino acid sequence: CAISENWEQYF.

V and J are TRBV19 and TRBJ1-5; 7 bases match TRBD1. V shed 7 bases and J 7 bases; nucleotides not matched to a gene: 7. From germline, CDR1 is LNHDA and CDR2 SQIVND (reference sequence). The CDR3 consists of 13 residues. CDR3 nucleotides: TGTGCCAGTACCCGACAGGGAAGGCAGCCCCAGCATTTT. Translating it yields CASTRQGRQPQHF. Based on the CDR3 plus reference TRBV19 and TRBJ1-5, the full variable domain is DGGITQSPKYLFRKEGQNVTLSCEQNLNHDAMYWYRQDPGQGLRLIYYSQIVNDFQKGDIAEGYSVSREKKESFPLTVTSAQKNPTAFYLCASTRQGRQPQHFGDGTRLSIL.